These 23 T cell receptor beta chains share one sample of origin, sequenced in a study of CD8+CD57+ T cells in acquired aplastic anemia. Individuals selected for sequencing had exhibited CD8+CD57+ cell expansion on flow cytometry. The study profiled TCR beta VDJ and CDR3 using genomic DNA as template. TCRdb fed the reads into MiXCR, producing one record per CDR3 protein. The sample lists around 200,000 distinct CDR3 sequences; under 50% were seen once. The sample was sorted CD4+, CD8+, or CD8+CD57+ T cells (not recorded which) from PBMCs. The receptors stem from a human donor with aplastic anemia.

This clonotype was seen at least ten times. This chain uses TRBV5-1 with TRBJ2-1; TRBD1 might be the D (6 bases). The CDR3 is 14 residues long. In germline, CDR1 is SGHRS, CDR2 YFSETQ. The ends were cut back, 2 bases at V and 5 bases at J, with 11 bases in the middle. The CDR3 loop reads CASSLGQPDNEQFF. The CDR3 DNA is TGCGCCAGCAGCTTAGGACAGCCTGACAATGAGCAGTTCTTC.

The CDR3 DNA reads TGCAGCGTTGAAGGGACAGGGCAAGAGACCCAGTACTTC. Encoded protein: CSVEGTGQETQYF. This chain links TRBV29-1 with TRBJ2-5, with TRBD1 matching 8 bases. Germline V lookup: CDR1 SQVTM, CDR2 ANQGSEA. V dropped 1 base and J dropped 2; count of bases not matched to a gene: 0. The CDR3 has 13 residues.

A few counts support this clonotype. The chain is built from TRBV15 and TRBJ1-6; D unclear. This CDR3 has 12 amino acids. CDR1 is LNHNV, CDR2 YYDKDF, per germline (reference sequence). With 5 bases removed from V and 8 bases from J, the gap between germline ends came to 7 bases. Written as DNA, the CDR3 is TGTGCCACCAGCCTCGGGTATTCACCCCTCCACTTT. Amino acids: CATSLGYSPLHF.

The V gene is TRBV6-1, the J gene TRBJ1-1; possible D gene TRBD1, 6 bases. The CDR3 sequence is 15 residues long. The V end was cut by 2 bases, the J end by 0 bases, with 10 bases between. Germline-derived CDR1 and CDR2 are MNHNS and SASEGT. This chain's CDR3 is CASSEQTGVNTEAFF. The CDR3 DNA sequence: TGTGCCAGCAGTGAACAGACAGGCGTGAACACTGAAGCTTTCTTT.

This clonotype was seen a few times. The J gene is TRBJ2-7, the V gene TRBV15; D not resolved. CDR3 length: 16 residues. V lost 5 bases and J 0 bases, leaving 17 bases between the germline ends. Looked up from germline, CDR1 is LNHNV and CDR2 is YYDKDF (reference sequence). The CDR3 DNA sequence: TGTGCCACCAGCTCCCGTCTTGGTGCAAGCTCCTACGAGCAGTACTTC. Translating gives CATSSRLGASSYEQYF.

The table lists this clonotype with many counts. The chain joins TRBV6-1 to TRBJ2-7; D is ambiguous. Germline V lookup: CDR1 MNHNS, CDR2 SASEGT. Trimming left V 2 bases short and J 3 bases short, with 14 bases between. The CDR3 covers 15 residues. The DNA of the CDR3 is TGTGCCAGCAGTGAATTCGGCAATCCAAACTACGAGCAGTACTTC. This encodes CASSEFGNPNYEQYF.

This chain joins TRBV2 and TRBJ2-5; D is possibly TRBD2 (5 bases). V shed 7 bases and J shed 2 bases, with 11 bases lying between them. The germline V gene has CDR1 SNHLY and CDR2 FYNNEI. The CDR3 runs 13 residues. The CDR3 bases are TGTGCCAGCACTACGGGATTACAAGAGACCCAGTACTTC. This gives the protein CASTTGLQETQYF.

In the case of this clonotype: The junction and the germline gene differ at one end; a read error may be behind it. The chain carries TRBV15 and TRBJ2-1; D ambiguous. Germline assignment: CDR1 LNHNV and CDR2 YYDKDF (reference sequence). This CDR3 comprises 13 residues. The CDR3 DNA reads as TGTGCCACCAGCAGAGATTGGCCCAATCAGCAGTTCTTC. The encoded protein is CATSRDWPNQQFF.

The rearrangement joins TRBV15 to TRBJ2-5, with 7 nucleotides matching TRBD2. CDR1 LNHNV and CDR2 YYDKDF come from the germline V gene (reference sequence). Unmatched junction bases numbered 4, after V lost 6 bases and J lost 3 bases. CDR3 length equals 13 residues. CDR3 region: CATRKAGEETQYF. CDR3 DNA sequence: TGTGCCACCAGGAAGGCGGGAGAAGAGACCCAGTACTTC.

This clonotype showed up many times. The rearrangement uses TRBV7-2 and TRBJ1-1, with 7 nucleotides matching TRBD1. This CDR3 has 16 amino acids. In germline, CDR1 is SGHTA, CDR2 FQGNSA. After removal of 3 bases from V and 0 bases from J, the junction contained 7 bases not matched to a gene. CDR3 region: CASSFTGALMNTEAFF. Written as DNA, the CDR3 is TGTGCCAGCAGCTTCACAGGGGCCCTTATGAACACTGAAGCTTTCTTT. Combining the CDR3 with reference TRBV7-2 and TRBJ1-1 gives the whole variable domain GAGVSQSPSNKVTEKGKDVELRCDPISGHTALYWYRQSLGQGLEFLIYFQGNSAPDKSGLPSDRFSAERTGGSVSTLTIQRTQQEDSAVYLCASSFTGALMNTEAFFGQGTRLTVV.

This clonotype showed up many times. CDR3 DNA sequence: TGTGCCAGCGCGTACCAAGAGACCCAGTACTTC. Its protein product is CASAYQETQYF. The chain employs TRBV7-2 and TRBJ2-5; D gene uncertain. Germline V lookup: CDR1 SGHTA, CDR2 FQGNSA. Trimming took 8 bases from V and 0 from J, leaving 4 bases between them. This CDR3 has 11 residues. Drawing the rest from reference TRBV7-2 and TRBJ2-5, the complete variable domain is GAGVSQSPSNKVTEKGKDVELRCDPISGHTALYWYRQSLGQGLEFLIYFQGNSAPDKSGLPSDRFSAERTGGSVSTLTIQRTQQEDSAVYLCASAYQETQYFGPGTRLLVL.

The V and J genes are TRBV7-8 and TRBJ1-2; D gene ambiguous. This CDR3 has 13 residues. The germline V gene has CDR1 SGHVS and CDR2 FQNEAQ. The ends were cut back, 5 bases at V and 5 bases at J, with 12 bases in the middle. Here the CDR3 reads CASSVVETYGYTF. The CDR3 DNA reads as TGTGCCAGCAGCGTTGTCGAAACTTATGGCTACACCTTC.

The chain carries TRBV7-9 and TRBJ2-7, with TRBD1 as a possible D gene (6 bases). V lost 5 bases, J lost 3 bases, and 17 bases lay in between. CDR1 is SEHNR, CDR2 FQNEAQ, per germline (reference sequence). This CDR3 contains 15 residues. DNA of the CDR3: TGTGCCAGCAGCATTCTCCCGGGACACAGCTACGAGCAGTACTTC. Its translation: CASSILPGHSYEQYF.

Many counts were recorded for this clonotype. The genes are TRBV30 and TRBJ2-3, with D tentatively TRBD2 (8 bases). CDR3 length: 13 amino acids. V lost 7 bases to trimming and J lost 6 bases, with 17 bases between them. The germline V gene encodes CDR1 GTSNPN and CDR2 SVGIG (reference sequence). CDR3 coding DNA: TGTGCCTCATCGGGAGGGGGCCGGGATACGCAGTATTTT. It specifies CASSGGGRDTQYF.

V gene TRBV20-1 combines with J gene TRBJ1-5; 10 positions match TRBD1. The germline V gene has CDR1 DFQATT and CDR2 SNEGSKA (reference sequence). The CDR3 has 14 residues. Losses at the gene ends were 4 bases for V and 7 bases for J; bases not matched to a gene: 7. CDR3 loop: CSANRQGADQPQHF. In DNA form, the CDR3 reads TGCAGTGCTAACAGACAGGGGGCGGACCAGCCCCAGCATTTT.

There are many counts of this clonotype. The chain joins TRBV7-2 to TRBJ2-7, with TRBD2 matching 11 bases. Germline lookup yields CDR1 SGHTA and CDR2 FQGNSA. V lost 3 bases and J lost 7; bases outside the gene matches: 8. This CDR3 region has 15 residues. CDR3 protein: CASSLTSGTSGEQYF. CDR3 coding DNA: TGTGCCAGCAGCTTGACTAGCGGGACCTCAGGGGAGCAGTACTTC.

This clonotype occurred many times. The chain uses TRBV4-3 and TRBJ1-6; 9 bases match TRBD1. Trimming took 0 bases from V and 7 from J; bases not matched to a gene: 1. Germline CDR1 LGHNA, CDR2 YSLEER. The CDR3 length is 15 residues. The CDR3 loop is CASSQDTGGNSPLHF. In DNA form, the CDR3 reads TGCGCCAGCAGCCAAGATACAGGGGGCAATTCACCCCTCCACTTT.

The rearrangement uses TRBV11-1 and TRBJ1-1; D remains ambiguous. The length of the CDR3 is 13 residues. The germline V gene encodes CDR1 SGHAT and CDR2 FQDESV (reference sequence). V was clipped by 5 bases and J by 3 bases, with 10 bases between them. CDR3 nucleotide sequence: TGTGCCAGCAGCCCCCCAGGTCACACTGAAGCTTTCTTT. Translated, it gives CASSPPGHTEAFF.

V usage is TRBV5-1 and J usage is TRBJ2-5; 12 nucleotides line up with TRBD2. This CDR3 spans 16 amino acids. Germline V lookup: CDR1 SGHRS, CDR2 YFSETQ. V was pared by 1 base and J by 4 bases, with 5 bases of the junction left unmatched. CDR3 DNA sequence: TGCGCCAGCAGCTTGAGCCTAGCGGGGGGGCCAGAGACCCAGTACTTC. This codes for CASSLSLAGGPETQYF.

This chain joins TRBV12-3 or TRBV12-4 and TRBJ1-1, with 8 positions matching TRBD1. The length of the CDR3 is 15 residues. V was pared by 3 bases and J by 3 bases, with 6 bases of the junction left unmatched. The CDR3 nucleotides read TGTGCCAGCAGTTTCGGCAGGGGGCGTTACACTGAAGCTTTCTTT. Amino acid sequence: CASSFGRGRYTEAFF.

This clonotype was picked up a small number of times. This chain joins TRBV7-3 and TRBJ2-7, with TRBD2 matching 7 bases. This CDR3 contains 12 residues. After removal of 6 bases from V and 5 bases from J, the junction contained 4 bases not matched to a gene. Germline V gives CDR1 SGHTA, CDR2 FQGTGA. CDR3 bases: TGTGCCAGCAGATATCGGGGGGACGAGCAGTACTTC. It specifies CASRYRGDEQYF.

This clonotype was found many times. The gene calls are TRBV2 and TRBJ1-4; D is unresolved. The CDR3 is 13 residues long. Germline loops: CDR1 SNHLY, CDR2 FYNNEI. V gave up 11 bases and J gave up 8 bases, with 18 bases separating them. The CDR3 region has the DNA TGTGCCGGCAAGGAGGGTAGCTCGGAAAAACTGTTTTTT. Its translation is CAGKEGSSEKLFF.

This clonotype was seen many times. The genes are TRBV29-1 and TRBJ1-2; D is possibly TRBD1 (6 bases). CDR1 and CDR2 from the germline V gene are SQVTM and ANQGSEA. The CDR3 extends over 12 amino acids. V was clipped by 5 bases and J by 1 base, with 8 bases between them. DNA for the CDR3: TGCAGCGTTTACAGGGTTAACTATGGCTACACCTTC. It specifies CSVYRVNYGYTF.